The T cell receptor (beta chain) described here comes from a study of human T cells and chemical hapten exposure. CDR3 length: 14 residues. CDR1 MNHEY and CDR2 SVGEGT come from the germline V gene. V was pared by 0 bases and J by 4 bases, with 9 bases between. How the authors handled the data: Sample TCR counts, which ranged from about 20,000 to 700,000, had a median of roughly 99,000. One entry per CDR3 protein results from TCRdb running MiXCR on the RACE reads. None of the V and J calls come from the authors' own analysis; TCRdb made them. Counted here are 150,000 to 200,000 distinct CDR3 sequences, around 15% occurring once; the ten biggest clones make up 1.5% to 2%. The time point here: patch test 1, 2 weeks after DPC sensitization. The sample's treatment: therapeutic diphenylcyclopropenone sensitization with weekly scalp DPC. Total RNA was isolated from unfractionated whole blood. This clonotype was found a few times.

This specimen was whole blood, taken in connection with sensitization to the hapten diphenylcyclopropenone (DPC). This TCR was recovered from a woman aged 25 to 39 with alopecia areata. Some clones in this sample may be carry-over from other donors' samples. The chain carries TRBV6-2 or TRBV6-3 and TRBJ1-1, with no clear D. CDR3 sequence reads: CASSYSGPRTEAFF. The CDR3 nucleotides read TGTGCCAGCAGTTACTCAGGTCCCCGCACTGAAGCTTTCTTT.